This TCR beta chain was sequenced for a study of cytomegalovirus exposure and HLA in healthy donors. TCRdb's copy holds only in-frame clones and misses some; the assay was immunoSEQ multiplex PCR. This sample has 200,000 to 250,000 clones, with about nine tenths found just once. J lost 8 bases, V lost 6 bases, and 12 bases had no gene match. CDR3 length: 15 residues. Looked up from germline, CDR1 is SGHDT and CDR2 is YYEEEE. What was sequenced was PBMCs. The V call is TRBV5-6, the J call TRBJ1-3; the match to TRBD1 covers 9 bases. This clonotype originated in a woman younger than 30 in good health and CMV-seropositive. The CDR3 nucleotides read TGTGCCAGCACCCCGACAGGGGGATTCGGCTACACCATATATTTT. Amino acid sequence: CASTPTGGFGYTIYF.